The T cell receptor (beta chain) under discussion was sequenced for a study of blood T cell repertoires in COVID-19 (dated by TCRdb to 2020 to 2021). Regarding the study in general: Samples from collaborators originated in the United States, Italy and Spain and spanned both the acute and convalescent phases of COVID-19. The prospective study material was composed of cDNA or gDNA derived from T cells, B-cell-depleted T cells, or PBMCs. The dataset comprised deeply sampled blood TCRbeta repertoires from subjects exposed to, actively infected with, or recovered from COVID-19. The repertoires were made available in a free public database intended to serve as a resource for research on the immune response to SARS-CoV-2. The samples were drawn from two sources: the first 160 participants of the ongoing ImmuneRACE study, and 1,200 or so subjects contributed by 6 global collaborators. The sample metadata nearly always contained a de-identified subject ID, COVID-19 status, age in years and sex. Where available, HLA class I and class II types were obtained from metadata supplied by the sample provider rather than from assay-based typing.

One collaborating source in Seattle enrolled patients while the patients were actively infected and followed the patients over time throughout the course of disease. The collaborating institutions used their own protocols to collect whole blood in K2EDTA tubes. For TCRbeta analysis, collaborators shipped samples as frozen whole blood, isolated PBMCs, or DNA extracted from either of those sample types. Inclusive of the bounding cysteine and phenylalanine, the CDR3 is 14 residues long. Left in the record is the CDR3 DNA by itself, 42 bases read in frame from the first base. Looking up the germline V gene yields CDR1 SQVTM and CDR2 ANQGSEA. V lost 7 bases and J lost 4 bases, and the count of bases not matched to a germline gene is 3. Study-wide findings and limitations: The quantity of clinical and demographic metadata differed by source and by participant and was supplied without curation.

About this clone: It has no known antigen specificity. No quality values exist for individual bases; no much larger clone is one base distant.

The immunoSEQ Assay, a bias-controlled multiplex PCR, was used to amplify TCRbeta CDR3 regions from genomic DNA. Per the original workflow: The number of nucleated cells in each sample was estimated by amplification of reference gene primers within the assay. To quantify the absolute abundance of each unique TCRbeta CDR3 rearrangement, sequence reads were collapsed and filtered. For each sample, productive Simpson clonality was calculated by taking the square root of Simpson's diversity index across productive rearrangements. What TCRdb holds here is the immuneACCESS table cut down to in-frame rearrangements. Part of the clones is not present; checked against another copy, under half of the missing clones reflect an unresolved V gene, and the others are unexplained. V, J and clone size are taken as reported in that table, and D and trimming were inferred from the DNA itself. Present in this sample are a few hundred thousand clones, more than 70% of which were seen just once. In total, the top ten clones hold around an eighth of the sample.

The sequencing sample was made of peripheral blood. The origin of this receptor is a woman aged 45-65 years with COVID-19, enrolled during active disease. The rearrangement combines TRBV29-1 with TRBJ2-3, and TRBD2 aligns with 15 junction nucleotides. The nucleotide sequence reads as follows: TGCAGCGGAAGGACTAGCGGGGGGGCAGATACGCAGTATTTT. The resulting protein is CSGRTSGGADTQYF.